The rows below give T cell receptor beta chains drawn from one sample of a study of shared clonotypes between healthy human individuals. Clones were sequenced by immunoSEQ multiplex PCR, and TCRdb holds only the in-frame ones, with some missing. Here the sample spans about 2,500,000 clones, approximately 92% being singletons. The specimen was naive CD4+ T cells sorted from blood. These receptors all stem from a young man in good health. CDR3s leave out the opening cysteine and the closing phenylalanine or tryptophan. D genes are given only for firm matches.

j_call,v_call,d_call,cdr3_aa
TRBJ2-3,TRBV6-5,NA,ASSLASPLVSDTQY
TRBJ1-6,TRBV25-1,TRBD1,ASSETNRGAPLH
TRBJ2-5,TRBV21-1,NA,ASSHPGTAGGETQY
TRBJ2-5,TRBV18,TRBD2,ASSPLAGYETQY
TRBJ1-6,TRBV19,NA,ASSIWGTRDSPLH
TRBJ2-7,TRBV5-6,TRBD1,ASSLGGQGNHEQY
TRBJ1-6,TRBV2,TRBD1,ASTGQGTINSPLH
TRBJ2-1,TRBV11-2,TRBD2,ASSAVWLAGGNEQF
TRBJ2-5,TRBV7-2,NA,ASSFGEVGTQY
TRBJ1-5,TRBV25-1,NA,ASSGQGNQPQH
TRBJ1-4,TRBV25-1,TRBD1,ASSENRGRQGLSEKLF
TRBJ2-4,TRBV19,NA,ASSIVRGRGKNIQY
TRBJ2-3,TRBV5-1,TRBD2,ASSFYLAGGGTQY
TRBJ2-1,TRBV5-1,TRBD1,ASSPDRWKQF
TRBJ1-4,TRBV19,NA,ASRETGRATNEKLF
TRBJ1-6,TRBV4-3,TRBD1,ASSQDAGGNSPLH
TRBJ2-3,TRBV10-2,NA,ASSELTKGSSTDTQY
TRBJ2-6,TRBV6-5,NA,ASSSSPLDVLT
TRBJ2-3,TRBV14,TRBD2,ASSHLAGVGTDTQY
TRBJ2-1,TRBV7-2,TRBD2,ASSLDPLAGGYNEQF
TRBJ1-2,TRBV5-1,TRBD1,ASSLRPVGTADYGYT
TRBJ2-2,TRBV11-2,NA,ASSPGTGELF
TRBJ2-7,TRBV14,TRBD2,ASSQDPATGGVRREQY
TRBJ1-1,TRBV5-5,NA,ASSLDPTGMNTEAF
TRBJ1-5,TRBV18,NA,ASSPWQGNQPQH
TRBJ1-5,TRBV10-2,NA,ASSPGQKQGQPQH
TRBJ1-2,TRBV18,NA,ASSPRQLTNYGYT
TRBJ1-3,TRBV7-2,NA,ASSLKYFWGSGNTIY
TRBJ2-2,TRBV6-1,TRBD2,ASSEGLAVNTGELF
TRBJ1-5,TRBV5-8,NA,ASNGGGQPQH
TRBJ2-1,TRBV10-2,NA,ASSDWRGGGYNEQF
TRBJ2-7,TRBV4-1,NA,ASSQDFPPGTYEQY
TRBJ1-2,TRBV10-3,TRBD1,AISDPRTGANYGYT
TRBJ2-3,TRBV5-4,TRBD2,ASSLALAGGTDTQY